Reported below is one T cell receptor beta chain. The sample belongs to a study of blood T cell repertoires in COVID-19. The germline gives CDR1 SNHLY, CDR2 FYNNEI. The CDR3 extends over 14 amino acids. Trimming took 4 bases from V and 0 from J, leaving 7 bases between them. Profiling relied on immunoSEQ multiplex PCR, and the TCRdb table lists in-frame clones only, not all of them. The sample has 150,000 to 250,000 clones, approximately 84% seen once; the top ten hold about 6.9%. This chain joins TRBV2 and TRBJ1-5; D gene uncertain. This TCR came from a human donor with acute or convalescent COVID-19. The donor label of this sample is uncertain. The sequenced sample was peripheral blood. CDR3 sequence: CASSGGNSNQPQHF. As DNA, the CDR3 is TGTGCCAGCAGTGGAGGAAATAGCAATCAGCCCCAGCATTTT. The full variable domain, completed using reference TRBV2 and TRBJ1-5, is EPEVTQTPSHQVTQMGQEVILRCVPISNHLYFYWYRQILGQKVEFLVSFYNNEISEKSEIFDDQFSVERPDGSNFTLKIRSTKLEDSAMYFCASSGGNSNQPQHFGDGTRLSIL.